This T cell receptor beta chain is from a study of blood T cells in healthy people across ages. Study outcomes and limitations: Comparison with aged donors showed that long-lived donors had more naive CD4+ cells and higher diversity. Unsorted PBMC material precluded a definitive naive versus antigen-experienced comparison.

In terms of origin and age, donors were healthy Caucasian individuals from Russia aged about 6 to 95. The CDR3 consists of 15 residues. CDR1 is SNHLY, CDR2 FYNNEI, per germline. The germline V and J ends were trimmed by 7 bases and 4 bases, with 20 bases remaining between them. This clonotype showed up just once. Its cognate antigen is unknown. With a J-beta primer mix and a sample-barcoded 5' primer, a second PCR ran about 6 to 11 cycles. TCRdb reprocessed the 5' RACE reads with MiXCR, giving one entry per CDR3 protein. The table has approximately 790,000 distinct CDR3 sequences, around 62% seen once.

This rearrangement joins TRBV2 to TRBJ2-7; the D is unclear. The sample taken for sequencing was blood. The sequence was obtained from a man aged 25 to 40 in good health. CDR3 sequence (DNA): TGTGCCAGCAACGTCGGTGTCAGTTTTTCTTACGAGCAGTACTTC. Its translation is CASNVGVSFSYEQYF.